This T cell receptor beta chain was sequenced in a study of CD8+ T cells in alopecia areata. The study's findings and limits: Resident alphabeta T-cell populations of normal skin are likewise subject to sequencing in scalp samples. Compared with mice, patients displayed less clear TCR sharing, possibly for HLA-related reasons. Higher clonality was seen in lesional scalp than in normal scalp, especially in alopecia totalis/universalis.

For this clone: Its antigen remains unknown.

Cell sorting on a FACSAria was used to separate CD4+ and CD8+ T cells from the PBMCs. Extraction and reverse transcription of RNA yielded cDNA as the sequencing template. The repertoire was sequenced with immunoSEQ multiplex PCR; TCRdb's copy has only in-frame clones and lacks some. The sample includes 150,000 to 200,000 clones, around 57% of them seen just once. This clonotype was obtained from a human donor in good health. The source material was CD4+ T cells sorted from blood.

The CDR3 sequence is CASMDGQGAFYYGYTF. The CDR3 DNA reads as TGTGCCAGTATGGACGGGCAGGGAGCCTTCTACTATGGCTACACCTTC. This sequence joins TRBV19 and TRBJ1-2, with a tentative D call TRBD1 (5 bases). V was clipped by 7 bases and J by 3 bases, with 21 bases between them. Germline loops: CDR1 LNHDA, CDR2 SQIVND (reference sequence). The CDR3 runs 16 residues.